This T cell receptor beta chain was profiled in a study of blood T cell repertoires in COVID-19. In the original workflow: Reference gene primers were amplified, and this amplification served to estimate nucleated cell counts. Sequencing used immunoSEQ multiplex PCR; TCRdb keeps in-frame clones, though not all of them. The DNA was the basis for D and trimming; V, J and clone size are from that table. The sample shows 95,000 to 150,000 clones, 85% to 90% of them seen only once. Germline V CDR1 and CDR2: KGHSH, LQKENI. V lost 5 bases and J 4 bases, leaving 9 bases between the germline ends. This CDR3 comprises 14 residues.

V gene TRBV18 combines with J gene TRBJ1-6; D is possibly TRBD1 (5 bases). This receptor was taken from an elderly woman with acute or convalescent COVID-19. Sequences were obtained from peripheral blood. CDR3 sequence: CASSVDSYNSPLHF. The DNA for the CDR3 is TGTGCCAGCTCAGTAGACAGTTATAATTCACCCCTCCACTTT.